The 20 T cell receptor beta chains in this list originate from one sample, sequenced in a study of Graves' ophthalmopathy and Graves' hyperthyroidism. Using RNA transcripts, the TCR beta CDR3 regions were amplified. RT-PCR with HTBI primers came first, then second-round multiplex PCR. Using its own MiXCR run on the multiplex PCR reads, TCRdb lists one record per CDR3 protein. The sample consists of around 340,000 distinct CDR3 sequences, about a sixth of them appearing once. What was sequenced was peripheral blood. These receptors originate from an adult man with Graves' ophthalmopathy.

This chain connects TRBV20-1 to TRBJ1-1; TRBD1 matches at 9 bases. V lost 3 bases to trimming and J lost 2 bases; unmatched junction nucleotides: 4. CDR3 length: 14 residues. Germline V CDR1 and CDR2: DFQATT, SNEGSKA (reference sequence). Here the CDR3 reads CSARAGQGNTEAFF. The CDR3 DNA reads TGCAGTGCTAGGGCGGGACAGGGAAACACTGAAGCTTTCTTT.

To note about this clonotype: One base away lies a much larger clone, so this may be a sequencing read error. This chain joins TRBV3-1 and TRBJ1-1, with a possible D match to TRBD1 (6 bases). CDR3 length: 15 amino acids. Germline loops: CDR1 LGHDT, CDR2 YNNKEL (reference sequence). The CDR3 sequence: CVSSRQGRRDTEAFF. The CDR3 region has the DNA TGTGTCAGCAGCCGCCAGGGGCGAAGAGACACTGAAGCTTTCTTT.

This clonotype was seen ten or more times. The chain links TRBV18 to TRBJ2-5, with unresolved D. This CDR3 is 14 amino acids long. With 1 base removed from V and 0 bases from J, the gap between germline ends came to 6 bases. CDR1 is KGHSH, CDR2 LQKENI, per germline. The CDR3, as DNA: TGTGCCAGCTCACCACGCCCAGACCAAGAGACCCAGTACTTC. It translates to CASSPRPDQETQYF. The full variable domain, with the rest looked up from reference TRBV18 and TRBJ2-5, is NAGVMQNPRHLVRRRGQEARLRCSPMKGHSHVYWYRQLPEEGLKFMVYLQKENIIDESGMPKERFSAEFPKEGPSILRIQQVVRGDSAAYFCASSPRPDQETQYFGPGTRLLVL.

This clonotype was seen many times. The chain is built from TRBV6-2 or TRBV6-3 and TRBJ2-7, with 7 bases fitting TRBD2. V lost 0 bases to trimming and J lost 3 bases; unmatched junction nucleotides: 2. Per germline, CDR1 MNHEY and CDR2 SVGEGT. The CDR3 extends over 14 amino acids. The CDR3 reads CASSYSGGGYEQYF. The CDR3 DNA sequence: TGTGCCAGCAGTTACTCGGGCGGGGGCTACGAGCAGTACTTC.

This clonotype was seen many times. This chain connects TRBV11-2 to TRBJ1-5, with D possibly matching TRBD1 (5 bases). V shed 0 bases and J shed 3 bases, with 9 bases lying between them. Looked up from germline, CDR1 is SGHAT and CDR2 is FQNNGV. There are 15 residues in the CDR3. The CDR3 region is CASSLDGDYNQPQHF. CDR3 bases: TGTGCCAGCAGCTTAGATGGGGACTACAATCAGCCCCAGCATTTT.

This clonotype was counted ten times or more. This sequence joins TRBV28 and TRBJ1-1, with a weak D call TRBD1 (6 bases). The CDR3 contains 14 residues. V lost 4 bases to trimming and J lost 3 bases, with 12 bases between them. Per germline, CDR1 MDHEN and CDR2 SYDVKM. CDR3 sequence: CASSSWGAHTEAFF. CDR3 DNA: TGTGCCAGCAGTTCGTGGGGGGCCCACACTGAAGCTTTCTTT.

This clonotype was recorded at least ten times. The chain combines TRBV20-1 with TRBJ2-7; D not certain. The CDR3 is made up of 15 amino acids. Germline CDR1 reads DFQATT; CDR2 reads SNEGSKA (reference sequence). The V end was cut by 0 bases, the J end by 6 bases, with 18 bases between. The CDR3 bases are TGCAGTGCTAGAGATATGGGAATCGGTTCGGGCGAGCAGTACTTC. It yields the protein CSARDMGIGSGEQYF.

This clonotype has at least ten counts. This sequence joins TRBV20-1 and TRBJ2-7; 9 bases are shared with TRBD2. V trimming: 4 bases; J trimming: 2 bases; junction bases outside the gene matches: 3. Germline values: CDR1 DFQATT, CDR2 SNEGSKA (reference sequence). The CDR3 is 13 residues long. CDR3 amino acids: CSATSGITYEQYF. CDR3 DNA sequence: TGCAGTGCTACTAGCGGGATAACCTACGAGCAGTACTTC.

The chain carries TRBV6-1 and TRBJ2-7, with no clear D. CDR1 MNHNS and CDR2 SASEGT come from the germline V gene. The ends were cut back, 2 bases at V and 7 bases at J, with 9 bases in the middle. This CDR3 region has 12 residues. The CDR3, as DNA: TGTGCCAGCAGTGAATTTGGTTATGAGCAGTACTTC. Its translation: CASSEFGYEQYF.

This clonotype came up a few times. The CDR3 spells CTQRTRQGTGELFF. CDR3 nucleotides: TGCACCCAACGGACCAGACAGGGCACCGGGGAGCTGTTTTTT. The chain has TRBV29-1 and TRBJ2-2; TRBD1 matches at 7 bases. The CDR3 length is 14 residues. Germline CDR1 SQVTM, CDR2 ANQGSEA.

To note about this clonotype: Because the CDR3 is missing its conserved closing phenylalanine or tryptophan, this is likely a read error. The J gene is TRBJ1-2, the V gene TRBV18, with 9 nucleotides matching TRBD1. The germline gives CDR1 KGHSH, CDR2 LQKENI. The length of the CDR3 is 14 residues. J gave up 8 bases and V 4 bases, and 8 bases lay outside the gene matches. The CDR3 DNA follows: TGTGCCAGCTCACGCGAACAGGGGGCGCACGGCTACACCTCC. Translated, it gives CASSREQGAHGYTS.

At least ten counts were recorded for this clonotype. The V gene is TRBV30, the J gene TRBJ1-2; no definite D call. The CDR3 has 14 residues. V dropped 4 bases and J dropped 4 bases, with 16 bases sitting between them. The germline gives CDR1 GTSNPN, CDR2 SVGIG (reference sequence). In DNA form, the CDR3 reads TGTGCCTGGAATGGCAGGAGCTGGGGCTATGGCTACACCTTC. This gives the protein CAWNGRSWGYGYTF.

This clonotype was recorded many times. The V call is TRBV15, the J call TRBJ1-2; D perhaps matches TRBD1 (6 bases). The CDR3 contains 14 residues. V lost 0 bases and J lost 8, with 13 bases in between. The germline gives CDR1 LNHNV, CDR2 YYDKDF (reference sequence). The DNA of the CDR3 is TGTGCCACCAGCAGAGAGGGAGGGGGACGAGGCTACACCTTC. Amino acids: CATSREGGGRGYTF.

In its sample, this clonotype was seen many times. The chain carries TRBV9 and TRBJ2-2; 9 positions match TRBD1. After removal of 3 bases from V and 1 base from J, the junction contained 4 bases not matched to a gene. The CDR3 has 16 amino acids. In germline, CDR1 is SGDLS, CDR2 YYNGEE. CDR3 region: CASSDRDRENTGELFF. The DNA of the CDR3 is TGTGCCAGCAGCGACCGGGACAGGGAGAACACCGGGGAGCTGTTTTTT.

This clonotype has a count of ten or more. V and J are TRBV27 and TRBJ2-5; maybe TRBD2 (5 bases). The CDR3 sequence is 15 residues long. V lost 2 bases and J lost 2, with 12 bases in between. Germline V gene data show CDR1 as MNHEY and CDR2 as SMNVEV (reference sequence). CDR3 nucleotide sequence: TGTGCCAGCAGTTTAAATCGGGGTTCACAAGAGACCCAGTACTTC. Protein product: CASSLNRGSQETQYF.

This clonotype showed up many times. The CDR3 loop is CASRPTGTGELFF. The CDR3, as DNA: TGTGCCAGTAGGCCCACGGGCACCGGGGAGCTGTTTTTT. The chain has TRBV19 and TRBJ2-2; D gene ambiguous. The germline gives CDR1 LNHDA, CDR2 SQIVND (reference sequence). This CDR3 spans 13 amino acids. V was trimmed by 6 bases and J by 4 bases, leaving 9 bases between them.

The table lists this clonotype with many counts. The chain joins TRBV6-2 or TRBV6-3 to TRBJ2-7; D not certain. The CDR3 runs to 14 residues. Trimming removed 8 bases at V and 3 bases at J, with 17 bases between. CDR1 MNHEY and CDR2 SVGEGT come from the germline V gene. The CDR3 coding sequence is TGTGCCAGCTACGGAGCGCAGATGGGCTACGAGCAGTACTTC. This encodes CASYGAQMGYEQYF.

This clonotype was detected ten times or more. The rearrangement uses TRBV13 and TRBJ1-2, with D possibly matching TRBD1 (6 bases). The CDR3 totals 15 residues. Looked up from germline, CDR1 is PRHDT and CDR2 is FYEKMQ (reference sequence). V was trimmed by 6 bases and J by 0 bases, leaving 14 bases between them. The CDR3 region has the DNA TGTGCCAGCAGTTATACCAGGGGATCTAACTATGGCTACACCTTC. This codes for CASSYTRGSNYGYTF. The full variable domain, completed using reference TRBV13 and TRBJ1-2, is AAGVIQSPRHLIKEKRETATLKCYPIPRHDTVYWYQQGPGQDPQFLISFYEKMQSDKGSIPDRFSAQQFSDYHSELNMSSLELGDSALYFCASSYTRGSNYGYTFGSGTRLTVV.

This clonotype has at least ten counts. This chain connects TRBV27 to TRBJ1-2; 7 positions agree with TRBD1. This CDR3 has 17 amino acids. With V trimmed by 5 bases and J by 1 base, 13 bases remained unmatched. Germline CDR1 MNHEY, CDR2 SMNVEV (reference sequence). The DNA of the CDR3 is TGTGCCAGCAGTCCAGTCGCGGGGACAGATTTTAACTATGGCTACACCTTC. This encodes CASSPVAGTDFNYGYTF.

The rearrangement uses TRBV19 and TRBJ2-7; D call uncertain. CDR1 is LNHDA, CDR2 SQIVND, per germline (reference sequence). Between the trimmed V and J ends, which lost 4 bases and 3 bases, there was a span of 4 bases. This CDR3 comprises 11 residues. DNA for the CDR3: TGTGCCAGTAGTAAGAGCTACGAGCAGTACTTC. Translating it yields CASSKSYEQYF.